What follows is one T cell receptor (beta chain) and its context. Isolation of PBMCs was performed on around 9.3 ml fresh peripheral blood. The data stem from a study of T cells in Graves' hyperthyroidism and ophthalmopathy. TCR beta CDR3 sequences were amplified from RNA transcripts. During a first-round RT-PCR of the TCR CDR3, the HTBI primer set was used. TCRdb reprocessed the multiplex PCR reads with MiXCR, giving one entry per CDR3 protein. The table lists 400,000 to 500,000 distinct CDR3 sequences, 12% to 15% of them singletons, with 5% to 6% in the top ten. V lost 0 bases to trimming and J lost 3 bases, with 12 bases between them. The germline gives CDR1 LGHNA, CDR2 YNFKEQ. The CDR3 has 16 residues.

The clonotype comes from a woman between 18 and 30 years old with Graves' hyperthyroidism. The chain uses TRBV4-2 and TRBJ1-5; possible D gene TRBD1, 5 bases. The specimen was blood. DNA of the CDR3: TGTGCCAGCAGCCAAGAAGATCAGGGTTCCAATCAGCCCCAGCATTTT. Its translation: CASSQEDQGSNQPQHF.